This T cell receptor (beta chain) was recovered during a study of T cells in Graves' hyperthyroidism and ophthalmopathy. Study-level information: Peripheral blood samples were taken at initial diagnosis, prior to any treatment. Study-level points and caveats: Ophthalmopathy was separated from stable hyperthyroidism by a 13 V-J model. Blood shared most expanded thyroid clonotypes above 0.001. The model forecast ophthalmopathy, anticipating it by a median around 6.5 months before onset.

V lost 2 bases to trimming and J lost 2 bases; unmatched junction nucleotides: 9. This CDR3 spans 16 amino acids. Germline V gene lookup returns CDR1 SGHRS and CDR2 YFSETQ. Template material for amplifying TCR beta CDR3 regions consisted of RNA transcripts. HTBI primers were used for first-round RT-PCR of the TCR CDR3. Each CDR3 protein is one row after TCRdb ran MiXCR on the multiplex PCR reads. The profile shows roughly 420,000 distinct CDR3 sequences, about 13% of them singletons. This clonotype was recorded once. Its target is unknown. Sequenced input: blood. This receptor was obtained from a woman under 30 with Graves' hyperthyroidism. The chain has TRBV5-1 and TRBJ1-1; 7 nucleotides align to TRBD1. Written as DNA, the CDR3 is TGCGCCAGCAGCTTCCCGGATCGGGACAGCAACACTGAAGCTTTCTTT. It yields the protein CASSFPDRDSNTEAFF.